The entry below gives a single T cell receptor beta chain sequence along with its context. The antigen remains unidentified. Measured with immunoSEQ multiplex PCR; TCRdb has only the in-frame clones, and not every one. The repertoire holds over 90,000 clones, with over 85% as singletons. The data are from a study of graft-versus-host responses after intestinal transplantation. Findings of the study overall: Among recipient marrow samples, GvH clones were found; some appeared first in ileum or blood.

This CDR3 has 13 amino acids. CDR1 and CDR2 from the germline V gene are MGHRA and YSYEKL. The junction had 6 bases not matched to a gene; V was cut back by 8 bases and J by 3 bases. The rearrangement joins TRBV4-1 to TRBJ2-7, with 8 bases that match TRBD1. The sequences come from unstimulated CD8+ T cells sorted from spleen or lymph node cells, collected before intestinal transplant. The receptor was derived from a human donor who received an intestinal transplant. The CDR3: CASGTGDLYEQYF. The CDR3, as DNA: TGCGCCAGCGGGACAGGCGACCTCTACGAGCAGTACTTC.